This entry describes one TCR beta chain. Two negative PCRs, clearance, or symptom resolution had been documented for recovered Cohort 3 donors. Original processing methods: Reference gene primers were amplified, and this amplification served to estimate nucleated cell counts. Generated by immunoSEQ multiplex PCR, the TCRdb table keeps only in-frame clones and is missing some. V and J calls and clone size come straight from that table; D and trimming were deduced from the DNA. Of just under 250,000 clones detected, approximately 90% appear once; the ten largest clones hold around 4%. This sample is part of a study of blood T cell repertoires in COVID-19. About the research overall: PBMCs, B-cell-depleted T cells, or T cells provided the cDNA or gDNA that made up the material.

The CDR3 covers 15 residues. Germline assignment: CDR1 LGHDT and CDR2 YNNKEL (reference sequence). V was pared by 4 bases and J by 1 base, with 8 bases between. The origin of this receptor is a woman aged 30 to 39 who had recovered from COVID-19. This chain uses TRBV3-1 (or the pseudogene TRBV3-2) with TRBJ2-6; TRBD1 might be the D (6 bases). The material sequenced was PBMCs or T cells enriched from blood (not recorded which). The DNA for the CDR3 is TGTGCCAGCAGCCCCGGGACATCTGGGGCCAACGTCCTGACTTTC. It specifies CASSPGTSGANVLTF.